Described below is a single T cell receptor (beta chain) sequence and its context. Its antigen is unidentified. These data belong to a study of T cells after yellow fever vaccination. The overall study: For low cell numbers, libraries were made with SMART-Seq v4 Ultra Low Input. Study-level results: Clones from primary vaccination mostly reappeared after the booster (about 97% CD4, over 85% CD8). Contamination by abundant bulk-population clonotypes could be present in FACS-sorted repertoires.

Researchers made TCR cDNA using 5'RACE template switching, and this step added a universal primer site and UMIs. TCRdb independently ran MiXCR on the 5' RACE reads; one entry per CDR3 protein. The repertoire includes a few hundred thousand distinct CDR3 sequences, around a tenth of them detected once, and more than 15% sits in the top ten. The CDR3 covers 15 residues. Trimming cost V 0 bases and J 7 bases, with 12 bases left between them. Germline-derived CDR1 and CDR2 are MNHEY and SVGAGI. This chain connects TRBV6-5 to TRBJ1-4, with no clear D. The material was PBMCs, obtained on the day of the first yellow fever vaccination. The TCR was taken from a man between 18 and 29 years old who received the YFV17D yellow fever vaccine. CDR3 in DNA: TGTGCCAGCAGTTACTCCCAGATTGGTAGTGAAAAACTGTTTTTT. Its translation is CASSYSQIGSEKLFF.